The rows below give T cell receptor beta chains drawn from one sample of a study of T-cell memory formation after mild COVID-19. TCRdb itself ran the 5' RACE reads through MiXCR, one entry per CDR3 protein. The profile shows about 340,000 distinct CDR3 sequences, approximately 16% of them singletons. Specimen: PBMCs or a T cell subset sorted from them (not recorded which). These TCRs come from a man aged 18 to 30 who had mild COVID-19 (a few samples of this study predate the infection). Cell type and time point are not known. CDR3s include the opening cysteine and the closing phenylalanine or tryptophan. Fields, in order: clone size, V gene, D gene, J gene, CDR3 DNA, CDR3 protein. The D gene is left open where the match is weak. Expanded clones are given a class, and other clones once, few, many or no size at all.

clone size: few
V gene: TRBV14
D gene: -
J gene: TRBJ2-2
CDR3 DNA: TGTGCCAGCAGCCACCGAACCTTGACCACCGGGGAGCTGTTTTTT
CDR3 protein: CASSHRTLTTGELFF

clone size: -
V gene: TRBV23-1
D gene: -
J gene: TRBJ2-3
CDR3 DNA: TGCGCCAGCAGTCAAATCCAGGAAATTCTACAGCAGTATTTT
CDR3 protein: CASSQIQEILQQYF

clone size: once
V gene: TRBV4-2
D gene: TRBD1
J gene: TRBJ1-2
CDR3 DNA: TGTGCCAGCAGCCAAGAGGCAGGGGGCCACTATGGCTACACCTTC
CDR3 protein: CASSQEAGGHYGYTF

clone size: -
V gene: TRBV4-1
D gene: -
J gene: TRBJ2-3
CDR3 DNA: TGCGCCAGCAGCCTTTTTCCCGGTCACAGCACAGATACGCAGTATTTT
CDR3 protein: CASSLFPGHSTDTQYF

clone size: -
V gene: TRBV9
D gene: TRBD1
J gene: TRBJ1-2
CDR3 DNA: TGTGCCAGCAGCCCAGGGGGGGTCGCGTACTATGGCTACACCTTC
CDR3 protein: CASSPGGVAYYGYTF

clone size: -
V gene: TRBV10-1
D gene: TRBD1
J gene: TRBJ1-5
CDR3 DNA: TGCGCCAGCAGTGATTTAGGGGGCGGATGCGGCAATCAGCCCCAGCATTTT
CDR3 protein: CASSDLGGGCGNQPQHF

clone size: -
V gene: TRBV20-1
D gene: TRBD1
J gene: TRBJ1-5
CDR3 DNA: TGCAGTGCTACCCGACAGGGCCCCTTCAGTCAGCCCCAGCATTTT
CDR3 protein: CSATRQGPFSQPQHF

clone size: many
V gene: TRBV5-1
D gene: -
J gene: TRBJ2-2
CDR3 DNA: TGTGCCAGCAGTTTACAGGGTACGAACACCGGGGAGCTGTTTTTT
CDR3 protein: CASSLQGTNTGELFF

clone size: few
V gene: TRBV29-1
D gene: TRBD1
J gene: TRBJ2-7
CDR3 DNA: TGCAGCGCTCAGATTGGGACAGGGTACGAGCAGTACTTC
CDR3 protein: CSAQIGTGYEQYF

clone size: -
V gene: TRBV7-2
D gene: TRBD1
J gene: TRBJ1-4
CDR3 DNA: TGTGCCAGCAGCCGAGACAGGGGTGGTGAAAAACTGTTTTTT
CDR3 protein: CASSRDRGGEKLFF

clone size: -
V gene: TRBV4-1
D gene: -
J gene: TRBJ2-7
CDR3 DNA: TGCGCCAGCAGCCAACCGTTGGGTGAGCAGTACTTC
CDR3 protein: CASSQPLGEQYF

clone size: -
V gene: TRBV3-1
D gene: -
J gene: TRBJ1-2
CDR3 DNA: TGTGCCAGCAGCCCACGCTACCCGGGTAATGAGGGCTACACCTTC
CDR3 protein: CASSPRYPGNEGYTF

clone size: -
V gene: TRBV5-1
D gene: -
J gene: TRBJ1-6
CDR3 DNA: TGCGCCAGCAGCTTGGATGTGGCAGAAAATAATTCACCCCTCCACTTT
CDR3 protein: CASSLDVAENNSPLHF

clone size: few
V gene: TRBV5-1
D gene: -
J gene: TRBJ2-7
CDR3 DNA: TGCGCCAGCAGCTTGGGAAAGGATTACTACGAGCAGTACTTC
CDR3 protein: CASSLGKDYYEQYF

clone size: few
V gene: TRBV5-1
D gene: -
J gene: TRBJ2-3
CDR3 DNA: TGCGCCAGCAGCTTCCCTCCGGGGGGCCCAACAGATACGCAGTATTTT
CDR3 protein: CASSFPPGGPTDTQYF

clone size: -
V gene: TRBV7-2
D gene: TRBD1
J gene: TRBJ1-5
CDR3 DNA: TGTGCCAGCAGTCTGGACAGGGTCGTGCATTTT
CDR3 protein: CASSLDRVVHF

clone size: -
V gene: TRBV4-1
D gene: -
J gene: TRBJ2-7
CDR3 DNA: TGCGCCAGCAGCCAAGTACCGTACTCCTACGAGCAGTACTTC
CDR3 protein: CASSQVPYSYEQYF

clone size: -
V gene: TRBV5-1
D gene: -
J gene: TRBJ2-3
CDR3 DNA: TGCGCCAGCAGCTTCGCGGGCCCAAGCACAGATACGCAGTATTTT
CDR3 protein: CASSFAGPSTDTQYF

clone size: -
V gene: TRBV5-5
D gene: -
J gene: TRBJ1-1
CDR3 DNA: TGTGCCAGCAGCTTGGGGGGAGCAGGGGCTCATCACACTGAAGCTTTCTTT
CDR3 protein: CASSLGGAGAHHTEAFF

clone size: few
V gene: TRBV20-1
D gene: -
J gene: TRBJ1-4
CDR3 DNA: TGCAGTGCTAGCTCTGAGGGGCGCGTTGGTGAAAAACTGTTTTTT
CDR3 protein: CSASSEGRVGEKLFF

clone size: -
V gene: TRBV29-1
D gene: -
J gene: TRBJ2-5
CDR3 DNA: TGCAGCGTTGATTGGCGGCCTGAGGAGACCCAGTACTTC
CDR3 protein: CSVDWRPEETQYF

clone size: -
V gene: TRBV7-2
D gene: TRBD1
J gene: TRBJ2-4
CDR3 DNA: TGTGCCAGCAGCTTTCTGACAGGGGACAAAAACATTCAGTACTTC
CDR3 protein: CASSFLTGDKNIQYF

clone size: few
V gene: TRBV12-3/TRBV12-4
D gene: -
J gene: TRBJ1-1
CDR3 DNA: TGTGCCAGCAGTTGGGACTCCATGAACACTGAAGCTTTCTTT
CDR3 protein: CASSWDSMNTEAFF

clone size: -
V gene: TRBV20-1
D gene: TRBD1
J gene: TRBJ2-3
CDR3 DNA: TGCAGTGCTAGTTCAGACAGGGGGCGGAAAGATACGCAGTATTTT
CDR3 protein: CSASSDRGRKDTQYF

clone size: few
V gene: TRBV7-8
D gene: -
J gene: TRBJ2-3
CDR3 DNA: TGTGCCAGCAGCTTCCGGGGGAGAAGCACAGATACGCAGTATTTT
CDR3 protein: CASSFRGRSTDTQYF

clone size: -
V gene: TRBV12-3/TRBV12-4
D gene: -
J gene: TRBJ1-1
CDR3 DNA: TGTGCCAGCACCCCTTCCCCTGAAGCTTTCTTT
CDR3 protein: CASTPSPEAFF

clone size: -
V gene: TRBV5-6
D gene: -
J gene: TRBJ1-6
CDR3 DNA: TGTGCCAGCAGCTTGTATTCGGGGAGGGACCACTTT
CDR3 protein: CASSLYSGRDHF

clone size: -
V gene: TRBV3-1
D gene: -
J gene: TRBJ1-2
CDR3 DNA: TGTGCCAGCAGCCAAGATTTAGGCGGTTATGGCTACACCTTC
CDR3 protein: CASSQDLGGYGYTF

clone size: few
V gene: TRBV24-1
D gene: TRBD1
J gene: TRBJ2-3
CDR3 DNA: TGTGCCACCAGTGACTCCCGACCGGGACAGGGCACAGATACGCAGTATTTT
CDR3 protein: CATSDSRPGQGTDTQYF

clone size: few
V gene: TRBV7-2
D gene: TRBD1
J gene: TRBJ1-5
CDR3 DNA: TGTGCCAGCAGCTTAGGAGAGGGGGCAGGTCAGCCCCAGCATTTT
CDR3 protein: CASSLGEGAGQPQHF

clone size: -
V gene: TRBV7-2
D gene: -
J gene: TRBJ1-5
CDR3 DNA: TGTGCCAGCAGCCCTTGGGCGGGGGCAATGGGATCATGGCCCCAGCATTTT
CDR3 protein: CASSPWAGAMGSWPQHF

clone size: few
V gene: TRBV30
D gene: -
J gene: TRBJ1-3
CDR3 DNA: TGTGCCGCATGGGGAGTGGGCTCTGGAAACACCATATATTTT
CDR3 protein: CAAWGVGSGNTIYF

clone size: few
V gene: TRBV9
D gene: TRBD1
J gene: TRBJ2-7
CDR3 DNA: TGTGCCAGCAGCGCGAGCCCTCAGGGGGCCTACGAGCAGTACTTC
CDR3 protein: CASSASPQGAYEQYF

clone size: few
V gene: TRBV12-3/TRBV12-4
D gene: -
J gene: TRBJ1-6
CDR3 DNA: TGTGCCAGCAGTCGAGGGACGGTACTTTATAATTCACCCCTCCACTTT
CDR3 protein: CASSRGTVLYNSPLHF

clone size: few
V gene: TRBV28
D gene: -
J gene: TRBJ1-6
CDR3 DNA: TGTGCCAGCAGTCCACCCATTTCACCCCTCCACTTT
CDR3 protein: CASSPPISPLHF

clone size: many
V gene: TRBV6-4
D gene: -
J gene: TRBJ2-3
CDR3 DNA: TGTGCCAGCAGTGACTCAGCGGGTAGCACAGATACGCAGTATTTT
CDR3 protein: CASSDSAGSTDTQYF

clone size: -
V gene: TRBV15
D gene: TRBD1
J gene: TRBJ1-1
CDR3 DNA: TGTGCCACCAGTTCTAGGACAGGGCAGAACACTGAAGCTTTCTTT
CDR3 protein: CATSSRTGQNTEAFF

clone size: few
V gene: TRBV4-3
D gene: -
J gene: TRBJ1-4
CDR3 DNA: TGCGCCAGCAGCCCTGAACCGGGACGGGGGAATGAAAAACTGTTTTTT
CDR3 protein: CASSPEPGRGNEKLFF

clone size: -
V gene: TRBV12-3/TRBV12-4
D gene: -
J gene: TRBJ2-7
CDR3 DNA: TGTGACAGCAGTTTGGAGGGGGGCTACGAGCAGTACTTC
CDR3 protein: CDSSLEGGYEQYF

clone size: few
V gene: TRBV7-9
D gene: TRBD2
J gene: TRBJ2-7
CDR3 DNA: TGTGCCAGCAGCTCTCGGACTAGCGGGGGCTCCTACGAGCAGTACTTC
CDR3 protein: CASSSRTSGGSYEQYF

clone size: -
V gene: TRBV11-2
D gene: TRBD1
J gene: TRBJ1-2
CDR3 DNA: TGTGCCAGCAGCGGATCGACAGGGTTAAACTATGGCTACACCTTC
CDR3 protein: CASSGSTGLNYGYTF

clone size: few
V gene: TRBV4-2
D gene: -
J gene: TRBJ2-1
CDR3 DNA: TGTGCCAGCAGCCAACCCCTCCCTGCTGAGCAGTTCTTC
CDR3 protein: CASSQPLPAEQFF

clone size: many
V gene: TRBV4-3
D gene: -
J gene: TRBJ1-2
CDR3 DNA: TGCGCCAGCAGCCAAGATTTTGGAGGGATCGGCTACACCTTC
CDR3 protein: CASSQDFGGIGYTF

clone size: many
V gene: TRBV5-1
D gene: -
J gene: TRBJ2-3
CDR3 DNA: TGCGCCAGCAGCTTCATAGATACGCAGTATTTT
CDR3 protein: CASSFIDTQYF

clone size: few
V gene: TRBV20-1
D gene: -
J gene: TRBJ2-1
CDR3 DNA: TGCAGTGCTCCTCGACAGCCCCTGACGGACAATGAGCAGTTCTTC
CDR3 protein: CSAPRQPLTDNEQFF

clone size: -
V gene: TRBV5-4
D gene: -
J gene: TRBJ1-1
CDR3 DNA: TGTGCCAGCAGCTTGGTCAATTCGAACACTGAAGCTTTCTTT
CDR3 protein: CASSLVNSNTEAFF

clone size: -
V gene: TRBV20-1
D gene: TRBD1
J gene: TRBJ2-7
CDR3 DNA: TGCAGTGCTAGACCTGACAGGGGATTAATCTACGAGCAGTACTTC
CDR3 protein: CSARPDRGLIYEQYF

clone size: few
V gene: TRBV6-5
D gene: TRBD2
J gene: TRBJ2-7
CDR3 DNA: TGTGCCAGCAAACTTCGGAGCGGGGGTTACACCTCCTACGAGCAGTACTTC
CDR3 protein: CASKLRSGGYTSYEQYF

clone size: few
V gene: TRBV7-9
D gene: -
J gene: TRBJ2-4
CDR3 DNA: TGTGCCAGCAGCTTAGTAGCAGGCTCCAAAAACATTCAGTACTTC
CDR3 protein: CASSLVAGSKNIQYF